The 25 T cell receptor beta chains in this list originate from one sample, sequenced in a study of shared clonotypes between healthy human individuals. Assay: immunoSEQ multiplex PCR; the TCRdb copy retains only in-frame clones and omits some. The sample includes about 1.5 million clones, approximately 98% seen only once; the top ten take roughly 0.42%. Sequenced: naive CD4+ T cells sorted from blood. The subset was: CD45RA+ positively selected. The receptors come from a man aged 25-45 years in good health.

The CDR3: CASRQGQGGGELFF. The CDR3 coding sequence is TGTGCCAGCAGACAGGGACAGGGCGGCGGGGAGCTGTTTTTT. V gene TRBV4-2 combines with J gene TRBJ2-2; the match to TRBD1 covers 9 bases. The CDR3 has 14 amino acids. Germline lookup yields CDR1 LGHNA and CDR2 YNFKEQ. V gave up 6 bases and J gave up 7 bases; unmatched junction bases: 6.

The chain employs TRBV2 and TRBJ1-5, with TRBD1 matching over 10 bases. Germline CDR1 SNHLY, CDR2 FYNNEI. J lost 2 bases, V lost 5 bases, and 3 bases had no gene match. The CDR3 totals 15 residues. The CDR3 reads CASSSGTGGNQPQHF. CDR3 sequence (DNA): TGTGCCAGCAGTTCCGGGACAGGGGGCAATCAGCCCCAGCATTTT.

The chain couples TRBV5-1 to TRBJ1-1; no reliable D call. CDR1 is SGHRS and CDR2 is YFSETQ in the germline V gene. Trimming pared 4 bases from V and 5 bases from J, leaving 15 bases between. The CDR3 is 14 amino acids. CDR3 sequence reads: CASSPGVLPTEAFF. In nucleotides, the CDR3 is TGCGCCAGCAGCCCGGGAGTCCTCCCAACTGAAGCTTTCTTT. The full variable domain, with the rest looked up from reference TRBV5-1 and TRBJ1-1, is KAGVTQTPRYLIKTRGQQVTLSCSPISGHRSVSWYQQTPGQGLQFLFEYFSETQRNKGNFPGRFSGRQFSNSRSEMNVSTLELGDSALYLCASSPGVLPTEAFFGQGTRLTVV.

The chain links TRBV18 to TRBJ2-4, with 12 bases identical to TRBD2. With V trimmed by 5 bases and J by 3 bases, 5 bases remained unmatched. CDR3 length: 16 amino acids. Germline lookup yields CDR1 KGHSH and CDR2 LQKENI. The CDR3: CASSIRLAGDKNIQYF. The CDR3 region has the DNA TGTGCCAGCTCAATAAGACTAGCGGGAGACAAAAACATTCAGTACTTC.

This rearrangement joins TRBV5-6 to TRBJ2-1; D is uncertain. Per the germline V gene, CDR1 is SGHDT and CDR2 is YYEEEE. V was clipped by 0 bases and J by 9 bases, with 4 bases between them. The CDR3 consists of 11 residues. Here the CDR3 DNA reads TGTGCCAGCAGCTTGGCTAGTGAGCAGTTCTTC. Residues: CASSLASEQFF.

The V and J genes are TRBV15 and TRBJ2-1; 12 bases agree with TRBD2. V was pared by 0 bases and J by 9 bases, with 12 bases of the junction left unmatched. Germline V gene lookup returns CDR1 LNHNV and CDR2 YYDKDF (reference sequence). There are 18 residues in the CDR3. CDR3 in DNA: TGTGCCACCAGCAGAGATCCCTCTAGCGGGAGGGTCTTTGGTGAGCAGTTCTTC. Protein: CATSRDPSSGRVFGEQFF. The full variable domain, completed using reference TRBV15 and TRBJ2-1, is DAMVIQNPRYQVTQFGKPVTLSCSQTLNHNVMYWYQQKSSQAPKLLFHYYDKDFNNEADTPDNFQSRRPNTSFCFLDIRSPGLGDTAMYLCATSRDPSSGRVFGEQFFGPGTRLTVL.

This rearrangement joins TRBV5-4 to TRBJ2-3; D may be TRBD2 (5 bases). CDR3 length equals 13 residues. Germline V lookup: CDR1 SGHNT, CDR2 YYREEE (reference sequence). V gave up 0 bases and J gave up 6 bases, with 8 bases separating them. The CDR3 protein is CASSLVGGDTQYF. In DNA form, the CDR3 reads TGTGCCAGCAGCTTGGTCGGCGGGGATACGCAGTATTTT.

The CDR3 coding sequence is TGTGCCACCAGCAGAGCGAGGACAGGGACCTACGAGCAGTACTTC. Amino acid sequence: CATSRARTGTYEQYF. This chain connects TRBV15 to TRBJ2-7; 8 positions agree with TRBD1. Germline trimming cut 1 base from V and 2 bases from J; bases unmatched to any gene: 4. The CDR3 is made up of 15 amino acids. Germline-derived CDR1 and CDR2 are LNHNV and YYDKDF (reference sequence). The complete variable domain, with remaining parts taken from reference TRBV15 and TRBJ2-7, reads DAMVIQNPRYQVTQFGKPVTLSCSQTLNHNVMYWYQQKSSQAPKLLFHYYDKDFNNEADTPDNFQSRRPNTSFCFLDIRSPGLGDTAMYLCATSRARTGTYEQYFGPGTRLTVT.

This chain connects TRBV19 to TRBJ1-1; a weak D match, TRBD1 (5 bases). Germline-derived CDR1 and CDR2 are LNHDA and SQIVND (reference sequence). This CDR3 contains 16 residues. The V gene lost 3 bases and the J gene lost 4 bases, with 18 bases spanning the gap. The CDR3 sequence is CASSMPGLGRVTEAFF. CDR3 bases: TGTGCCAGTAGTATGCCGGGCTTGGGGCGGGTCACTGAAGCTTTCTTT.

The V gene is TRBV7-2, the J gene TRBJ2-2; the D is unclear. CDR3 length: 11 amino acids. V lost 9 bases and J 4 bases, leaving 6 bases between the germline ends. CDR1 is SGHTA, CDR2 FQGNSA, per germline. The CDR3 protein is CASRTTGELFF. CDR3 coding DNA: TGTGCCAGTAGGACCACCGGGGAGCTGTTTTTT. The full variable domain, completed using reference TRBV7-2 and TRBJ2-2, is GAGVSQSPSNKVTEKGKDVELRCDPISGHTALYWYRQSLGQGLEFLIYFQGNSAPDKSGLPSDRFSAERTGGSVSTLTIQRTQQEDSAVYLCASRTTGELFFGEGSRLTVL.

The rearrangement links TRBV7-2 to TRBJ2-5; the D gene could be TRBD1 or TRBD2 (5 bases each). The CDR3 loop spans 13 amino acids. V lost 1 base, J lost 5 bases, and 8 bases lay in between. Per germline, CDR1 SGHTA and CDR2 FQGNSA. The CDR3 reads CASSLVWGETQYF. The CDR3 bases are TGTGCCAGCAGCTTAGTCTGGGGGGAGACCCAGTACTTC.

The rearrangement joins TRBV6-5 to TRBJ2-2, with D possibly TRBD1 on 5 matching bases. This CDR3 is 16 amino acids long. Trimming shortened V by 0 bases and J by 7 bases, and 15 bases separated the two germline ends. The V gene's germline CDR1 is MNHEY and CDR2 SVGAGI. The CDR3 coding sequence is TGTGCCAGCAGTTACTCAAGGGGCACTCGGAACGGGGAGCTGTTTTTT. Its translation: CASSYSRGTRNGELFF.

The chain joins TRBV5-6 to TRBJ2-7; possibly TRBD1 for D (5 bases). Trimming pared 3 bases from V and 2 bases from J, leaving 9 bases between. Germline V gives CDR1 SGHDT, CDR2 YYEEEE. The CDR3 runs 13 residues. This CDR3 reads CASSSTDTYEQYF. The CDR3 DNA reads as TGTGCCAGCAGCTCGACAGACACCTACGAGCAGTACTTC.

The V gene is TRBV7-9, the J gene TRBJ2-2; D uncertain. The CDR3 sequence is 15 residues long. The germline CDR1 and CDR2 sequences are SEHNR and FQNEAQ (reference sequence). Trimming left V 1 base short and J 0 bases short, with 6 bases between. CDR3 bases: TGTGCCAGCAGCTTAGGTGAGACGAACACCGGGGAGCTGTTTTTT. Encoded protein: CASSLGETNTGELFF.

The chain uses TRBV15 and TRBJ2-7, with D unresolved. V was shortened by 0 bases and J by 11 bases, with 14 bases between the two germline ends. Germline CDR1 reads LNHNV; CDR2 reads YYDKDF (reference sequence). The CDR3 has 13 amino acids. CDR3 loop: CATSRDPAGTEYF. CDR3 in DNA: TGTGCCACCAGCAGAGACCCCGCCGGAACGGAGTACTTC.

The chain combines TRBV5-1 with TRBJ2-1; 12 nucleotides match TRBD2. The CDR3 contains 18 residues. V was clipped by 4 bases and J by 8 bases; unmatched bases: 16. Germline loops: CDR1 SGHRS, CDR2 YFSETQ. Here the CDR3 reads CASSAGGLAGYVGDEQFF. The CDR3 bases are TGCGCCAGCAGCGCGGGGGGACTAGCGGGCTATGTCGGGGATGAGCAGTTCTTC.

The chain combines TRBV18 with TRBJ2-1; D is unresolved. The CDR3 has 13 residues. Germline V gives CDR1 KGHSH, CDR2 LQKENI. Trimming left V 3 bases short and J 15 bases short, with 18 bases between. The CDR3 loop is CASSPATTAPTFF. The CDR3, as DNA: TGTGCCAGCTCACCCGCTACTACTGCCCCCACGTTCTTC.

The chain is built from TRBV10-2 and TRBJ1-4, with TRBD1 identical over 9 bases. With 6 bases clipped from V and 6 bases from J, the junction kept 17 bases outside the gene matches. The CDR3 runs to 18 residues. CDR1 WSHSY and CDR2 SAAADI come from the germline V gene. The CDR3 reads CASRAGTGLLWSYEKLFF. Here the CDR3 DNA reads TGCGCCAGCAGGGCCGGGACAGGGCTTTTATGGTCGTATGAAAAACTGTTTTTT.

The rearrangement links TRBV5-1 to TRBJ1-1; D is uncertain. Germline-derived CDR1 and CDR2 are SGHRS and YFSETQ. This CDR3 spans 13 amino acids. V was shortened by 6 bases and J by 0 bases, with 9 bases between the two germline ends. This CDR3 reads CASKPGVNTEAFF. The CDR3, as DNA: TGCGCCAGCAAACCGGGTGTGAACACTGAAGCTTTCTTT.

The V call is TRBV5-1, the J call TRBJ2-5, with 14 bases fitting TRBD2. Looked up from germline, CDR1 is SGHRS and CDR2 is YFSETQ. V gave up 1 base and J gave up 5 bases; unmatched junction bases: 7. The CDR3 is 17 residues long. CDR3 in DNA: TGCGCCAGCAGCTTGATGGGACTAGCGGGAGTCGGTGAGACCCAGTACTTC. Translated, it gives CASSLMGLAGVGETQYF.

This clone was seen a single time. The chain is built from TRBV25-1 and TRBJ1-1; no reliable D call. V shed 4 bases and J shed 8 bases, with 14 bases lying between them. The CDR3 extends over 13 amino acids. CDR1 is MGHDK, CDR2 SYGVNS, per germline. CDR3 protein: CASSGPAPREAFF. DNA for the CDR3: TGTGCCAGCAGTGGACCCGCCCCTAGAGAAGCTTTCTTT.

The chain carries TRBV10-1 and TRBJ2-2, with 7 bases lining up with TRBD1. The CDR3 covers 18 residues. Unmatched junction bases numbered 12, after V lost 0 bases and J lost 5 bases. The germline CDR1 and CDR2 sequences are WNHNN and SYGVQD (reference sequence). As DNA, the CDR3 is TGCGCCAGCAGTGAGTCGAGGCGTGGAGCAGGGGGAACCGGGGAGCTGTTTTTT. Translating it yields CASSESRRGAGGTGELFF.

The V and J genes are TRBV4-1 and TRBJ2-7; no clear D gene. The CDR3 sequence is 14 residues long. V lost 0 bases, J lost 5 bases, and 11 bases lay in between. CDR1 is MGHRA and CDR2 is YSYEKL in the germline V gene. The CDR3 coding sequence is TGCGCCAGCAGCCAAGATATGAAGGGCCACGAGCAGTACTTC. Amino acid sequence: CASSQDMKGHEQYF.

This chain uses TRBV5-4 with TRBJ2-3, with D unclear. CDR3 length equals 13 residues. The germline V and J ends were trimmed by 7 bases and 1 base, with 10 bases remaining between them. Germline CDR1 reads SGHNT; CDR2 reads YYREEE (reference sequence). The chain's CDR3 is CASGPSGTDTQYF. In DNA form, the CDR3 reads TGTGCCAGCGGGCCATCGGGCACAGATACGCAGTATTTT. Based on the CDR3 plus reference TRBV5-4 and TRBJ2-3, the full variable domain is ETGVTQSPTHLIKTRGQQVTLRCSSQSGHNTVSWYQQALGQGPQFIFQYYREEENGRGNFPPRFSGLQFPNYSSELNVNALELDDSALYLCASGPSGTDTQYFGPGTRLTVL.

The V call is TRBV18, the J call TRBJ2-5, with unresolved D. CDR1 is KGHSH and CDR2 is LQKENI in the germline V gene. The CDR3 sequence is 14 residues long. V dropped 4 bases and J dropped 2 bases, with 11 bases sitting between them. The CDR3 DNA sequence: TGTGCCAGCTCACTTTTACACGTACAAGAGACCCAGTACTTC. Its protein is CASSLLHVQETQYF.